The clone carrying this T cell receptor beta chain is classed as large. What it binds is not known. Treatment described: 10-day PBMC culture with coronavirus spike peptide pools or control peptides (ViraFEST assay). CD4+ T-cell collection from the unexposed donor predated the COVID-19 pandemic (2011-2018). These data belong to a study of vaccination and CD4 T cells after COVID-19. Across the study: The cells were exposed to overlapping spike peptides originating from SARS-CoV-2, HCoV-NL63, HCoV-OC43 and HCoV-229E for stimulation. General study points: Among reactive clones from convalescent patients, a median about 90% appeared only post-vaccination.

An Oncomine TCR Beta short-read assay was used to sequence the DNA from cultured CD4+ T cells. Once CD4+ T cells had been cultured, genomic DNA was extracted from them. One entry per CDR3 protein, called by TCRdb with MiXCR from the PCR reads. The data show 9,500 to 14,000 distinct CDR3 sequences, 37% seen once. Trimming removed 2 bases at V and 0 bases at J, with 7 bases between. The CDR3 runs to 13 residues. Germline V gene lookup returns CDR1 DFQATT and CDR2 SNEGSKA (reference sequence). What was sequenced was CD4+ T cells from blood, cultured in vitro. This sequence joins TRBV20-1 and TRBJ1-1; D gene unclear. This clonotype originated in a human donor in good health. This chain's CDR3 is CSARWRMNTEAFF. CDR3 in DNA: TGCAGTGCTAGATGGCGGATGAACACTGAAGCTTTCTTT.